The 2 T cell receptor beta chains in this list originate from one sample, sequenced in a study of regulatory T cells in long-lasting Graves disease (dated by TCRdb to the early 2020s). Library generation was performed with multiplex PCR. Sequencing used an Illumina HiSeq 4000. TCR beta libraries were built with iRepertoire HTBI primers and Arm-PCR amplification of CDR3 regions. Using fastp at Q25 and MiXCR, TCRdb reprocessed the public reads and kept productive beta chains. Every CDR3 protein is listed once, alongside the most common genes and DNA of its rows. The sample contains approximately 400,000 distinct CDR3 sequences, under 15% of them found a single time. Of the sample, 16% is held by the ten largest clones. Sample time point, as interpreted from the label and publication: newly diagnosed GD, antithyroid drugs for less than 3 months. For both TCR sequencing and RNA sequencing, RNA was extracted from PBMCs in TRIzol.

The sample also formed part of further work on T cells in Graves' hyperthyroidism and ophthalmopathy.

Source: peripheral blood mononuclear cells (PBMCs), taken at new diagnosis, from a patient treated with antithyroid drugs. These receptors came from a woman under 40 with Graves disease. Donor details come from another sample of the same person, matched by shared clones.

This clonotype was counted ten times or more. A much larger clone lies one base from this, so it may be a read error. CDR3 region: CASSLAGTDNEQFF. The CDR3 DNA is TGTGCCAGCAGCTTAGCCGGGACTGACAATGAGCAGTTCTTC. The chain combines TRBV11-2 with TRBJ2-1, with D possibly matching TRBD2 (6 bases). The germline CDR1 and CDR2 sequences are SGHAT and FQNNGV. The CDR3 is made up of 14 amino acids. The germline V and J ends were trimmed by 1 base and 5 bases, with 9 bases remaining between them.

This clonotype was counted at least ten times. The V and J genes are TRBV7-8 and TRBJ1-5; a possible D gene is TRBD1 (6 bases). The germline gives CDR1 SGHVS, CDR2 FQNEAQ. Trimming removed 6 bases at V and 6 bases at J, with 18 bases between. The CDR3 is 15 amino acids. CDR3 nucleotides: TGTGCCAGCAGTTCGGGGGGCGTCAAAGGTCAGCCCCAGCATTTT. Translation: CASSSGGVKGQPQHF. The whole variable domain, filled in from reference TRBV7-8 and TRBJ1-5, reads GAGVSQSPRYKVAKRGQDVALRCDPISGHVSLFWYQQALGQGPEFLTYFQNEAQLDKSGLPSDRFFAERPEGSVSTLKIQRTQQEDSAVYLCASSSGGVKGQPQHFGDGTRLSIL.